This T cell receptor (beta chain) was captured by sequencing in a study of blood T cell repertoires in COVID-19. Turning to the study itself: Collection of acute and convalescent COVID-19 samples took place in the United States, Italy and Spain. T cells, B-cell-depleted T cells, or PBMCs provided the cDNA or gDNA that served as material.

After removal of 7 bases from V and 5 bases from J, the junction contained 2 bases not matched to a gene. The CDR3 sequence is 12 residues long. Per the germline V gene, CDR1 is ENHRY and CDR2 is SYGVKD. Generated by immunoSEQ multiplex PCR, the TCRdb table keeps only in-frame clones and is missing some. The sample has 100,000 to 150,000 clones, 79% seen once. The chain carries TRBV10-3 and TRBJ2-1, with 7 bases lining up with TRBD2. The sample was peripheral blood. The source is a man aged 40-49 years with active or convalescent COVID-19. Written as DNA, the CDR3 is TGTGCCATCACGGGACTAAACAATGAGCAGTTCTTC. Protein: CAITGLNNEQFF.